Listed below are T cell receptor beta chains from one sample, sequenced in a study of shared clonotypes between healthy human individuals. Produced via immunoSEQ multiplex PCR; TCRdb's table is partial and in-frame only. The sample contains approximately 700,000 clones, about three quarters of which appear only once. Input material: memory CD4+ T cells sorted from blood. All receptors come from a woman aged 25 to 39 in good health. Each CDR3 is given with its conserved first and last residue. Fields, in order: J gene, V gene, D gene, clone size, CDR3 DNA, CDR3 protein. A D gene is named only where the DNA matches it firmly. A row's size may be missing; if present it is once, few, many or a size class.

J: TRBJ2-1; V: TRBV6-4; D: NA; size: few; DNA: TGTGCCAGCAGTGACCGGGAGTTGTACAATGAGCAGTTCTTC; CDR3: CASSDRELYNEQFF
J: TRBJ1-5; V: TRBV6-5; D: NA; size: once; DNA: TGTGCCAGCAGTTACTCGTCTGGGGCACGCCAGCCCCAGCATTTT; CDR3: CASSYSSGARQPQHF
J: TRBJ1-3; V: TRBV6-7; D: NA; size: NA; DNA: TGTGCCAGCACGGGGACATTGCCTGGAAACACCATATATTTT; CDR3: CASTGTLPGNTIYF
J: TRBJ1-5; V: TRBV18; D: NA; size: NA; DNA: TGTGCCAGCTCACCAAGGCAAAGCAATCAGCCCCAGCATTTT; CDR3: CASSPRQSNQPQHF
J: TRBJ1-5; V: TRBV9; D: TRBD1; size: NA; DNA: TGTGCCAGCAGCGGTGGGACAGGGAATAATCAGCCCCAGCATTTT; CDR3: CASSGGTGNNQPQHF
J: TRBJ1-5; V: TRBV4-1; D: TRBD1; size: many; DNA: TGCGCCAGCAGCCCCCCCGGGACAGTTAATCAGCCCCAGCATTTT; CDR3: CASSPPGTVNQPQHF
J: TRBJ2-1; V: TRBV5-1; D: TRBD1; size: NA; DNA: TGCGCCAGCAGTTGGGGACAGACCTACAATGAGCAGTTCTTC; CDR3: CASSWGQTYNEQFF
J: TRBJ2-2; V: TRBV25-1; D: NA; size: NA; DNA: TGTGCCAGCAGGTCCTCGCGTGCAGAGGAGCTGTTTTTT; CDR3: CASRSSRAEELFF
J: TRBJ2-3; V: TRBV2; D: TRBD2; size: NA; DNA: TGTGCCAGCAGTGCCTCACTAGCGGGGCGCACAGATACGCAGTATTTT; CDR3: CASSASLAGRTDTQYF
J: TRBJ2-3; V: TRBV5-1; D: TRBD2; size: NA; DNA: TGCGCCAGCAGCTTGGGACGACTAGCGGGAGTCGCAGATACGCAGTATTTT; CDR3: CASSLGRLAGVADTQYF
J: TRBJ2-7; V: TRBV19; D: NA; size: NA; DNA: TGTGCCAGTAGTGCCCGGGGCGCCACCTACGAGCAGTACTTC; CDR3: CASSARGATYEQYF
J: TRBJ1-2; V: TRBV10-2; D: NA; size: NA; DNA: TGCGCCAGCACGGGGGGTCGGGGACTATCTGGCTACACCTTC; CDR3: CASTGGRGLSGYTF
J: TRBJ2-1; V: TRBV5-1; D: NA; size: NA; DNA: TGCGCCAGCAGCAAGGACGTGAGCTCCTACAATGAGCAGTTCTTC; CDR3: CASSKDVSSYNEQFF
J: TRBJ2-7; V: TRBV28; D: NA; size: NA; DNA: TGTGCCAGCAGCCTCCCCCCCTTCGAGCAGTACTTC; CDR3: CASSLPPFEQYF
J: TRBJ2-7; V: TRBV5-1; D: NA; size: NA; DNA: TGCGCCAGCAAAGGCGGACAGACCTACGAGCAGTACTTC; CDR3: CASKGGQTYEQYF
J: TRBJ1-1; V: TRBV7-9; D: NA; size: NA; DNA: TGTGCCAGCAGCCCGTGGGGGACGGGGAGGGACACTGAAGCTTTCTTT; CDR3: CASSPWGTGRDTEAFF
J: TRBJ1-5; V: TRBV19; D: TRBD1; size: once; DNA: TGTGCCAGCCGACAGGGGCGCAATCAGCCCCAGCATTTT; CDR3: CASRQGRNQPQHF
J: TRBJ2-5; V: TRBV18; D: TRBD2; size: NA; DNA: TGTGCCAGCTCACCTTCGATAGCGGGAGGGGCAGAGACCCAGTACTTC; CDR3: CASSPSIAGGAETQYF